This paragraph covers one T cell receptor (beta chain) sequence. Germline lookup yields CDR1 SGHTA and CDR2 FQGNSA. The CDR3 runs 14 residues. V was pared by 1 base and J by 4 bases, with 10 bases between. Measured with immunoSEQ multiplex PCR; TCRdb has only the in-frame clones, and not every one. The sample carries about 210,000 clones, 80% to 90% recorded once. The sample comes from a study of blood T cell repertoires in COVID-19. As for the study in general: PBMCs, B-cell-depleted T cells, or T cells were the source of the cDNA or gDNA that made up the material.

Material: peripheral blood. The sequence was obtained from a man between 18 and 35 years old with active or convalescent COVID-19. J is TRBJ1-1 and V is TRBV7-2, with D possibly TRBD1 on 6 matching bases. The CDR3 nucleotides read TGTGCCAGCAGCTTAGACAGGGCCGTCACTGAAGCTTTCTTT. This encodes CASSLDRAVTEAFF. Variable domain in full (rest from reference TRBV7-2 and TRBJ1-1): GAGVSQSPSNKVTEKGKDVELRCDPISGHTALYWYRQSLGQGLEFLIYFQGNSAPDKSGLPSDRFSAERTGGSVSTLTIQRTQQEDSAVYLCASSLDRAVTEAFFGQGTRLTVV.